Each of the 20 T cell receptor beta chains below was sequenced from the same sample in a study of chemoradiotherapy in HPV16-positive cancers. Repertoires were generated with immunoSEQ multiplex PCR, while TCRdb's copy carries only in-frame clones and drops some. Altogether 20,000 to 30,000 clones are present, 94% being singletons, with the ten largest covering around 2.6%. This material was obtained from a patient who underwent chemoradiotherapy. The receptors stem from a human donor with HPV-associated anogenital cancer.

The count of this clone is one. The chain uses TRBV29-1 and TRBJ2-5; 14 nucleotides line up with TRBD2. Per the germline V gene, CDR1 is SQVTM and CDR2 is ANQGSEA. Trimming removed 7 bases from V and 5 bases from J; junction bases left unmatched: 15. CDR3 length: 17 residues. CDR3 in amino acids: CSGWGTSGGLAMETQYF. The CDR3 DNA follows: TGCAGCGGGTGGGGGACTAGCGGGGGCCTCGCGATGGAGACCCAGTACTTC.

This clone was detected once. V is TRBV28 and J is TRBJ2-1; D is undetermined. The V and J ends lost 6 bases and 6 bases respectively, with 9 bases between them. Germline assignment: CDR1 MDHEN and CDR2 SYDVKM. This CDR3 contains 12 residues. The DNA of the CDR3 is TGTGCCAGCAGAATAAGCCGCAATGAGCAGTTCTTC. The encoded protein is CASRISRNEQFF.

The CDR3 DNA sequence: TGTGCCAGCAGCTTCCCATACCCCGGACAGGGGGACTATGGCTACACCTTC. Amino acids: CASSFPYPGQGDYGYTF. The chain has TRBV5-8 and TRBJ1-2; 10 nucleotides align to TRBD1. V shed 2 bases and J 3 bases; nucleotides not matched to a gene: 10. The CDR3 has 17 residues. From germline, CDR1 is SGHTS and CDR2 YDEGEE. The variable domain in full, completed from reference TRBV5-8 and TRBJ1-2, reads EAGVTQSPTHLIKTRGQQATLRCSPISGHTSVYWYQQALGLGLQFLLWYDEGEERNRGNFPPRFSGRQFPNYSSELNVNALELEDSALYLCASSFPYPGQGDYGYTFGSGTRLTVV.

The CDR3 here is CASSYGTGRTEAFF. CDR3 nucleotide sequence: TGCGCCAGCAGCTACGGGACAGGCCGGACTGAAGCTTTCTTT. The chain uses TRBV5-1 and TRBJ1-1; 8 bases match TRBD1. The V gene end was trimmed by 3 bases and the J gene end by 5 bases; junction bases not matched to a gene: 6. Germline CDR1 SGHRS, CDR2 YFSETQ. CDR3 length: 14 amino acids.

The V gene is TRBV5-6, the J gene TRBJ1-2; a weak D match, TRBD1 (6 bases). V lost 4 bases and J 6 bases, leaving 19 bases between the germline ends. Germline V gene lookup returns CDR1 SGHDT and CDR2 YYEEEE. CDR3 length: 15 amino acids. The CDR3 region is CASSIDRPRVNGYTF. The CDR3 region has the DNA TGTGCCAGCAGCATAGACAGGCCACGAGTGAATGGCTACACCTTC.

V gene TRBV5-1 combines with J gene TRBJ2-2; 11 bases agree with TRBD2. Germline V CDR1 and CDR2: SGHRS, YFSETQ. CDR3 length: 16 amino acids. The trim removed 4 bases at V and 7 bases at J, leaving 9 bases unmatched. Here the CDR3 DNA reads TGCGCCAGCAGCCAGGAGGCACTAGCGGGAGTCGGGGAGCTGTTTTTT. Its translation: CASSQEALAGVGELFF. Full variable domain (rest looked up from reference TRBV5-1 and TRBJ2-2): KAGVTQTPRYLIKTRGQQVTLSCSPISGHRSVSWYQQTPGQGLQFLFEYFSETQRNKGNFPGRFSGRQFSNSRSEMNVSTLELGDSALYLCASSQEALAGVGELFFGEGSRLTVL.

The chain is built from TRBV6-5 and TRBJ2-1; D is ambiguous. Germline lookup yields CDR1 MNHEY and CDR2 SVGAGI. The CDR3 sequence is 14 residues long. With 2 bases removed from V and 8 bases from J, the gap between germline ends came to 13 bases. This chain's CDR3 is CASSYRVSRDEQFF. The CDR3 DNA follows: TGTGCCAGCAGTTACCGTGTGTCTCGGGATGAGCAGTTCTTC.

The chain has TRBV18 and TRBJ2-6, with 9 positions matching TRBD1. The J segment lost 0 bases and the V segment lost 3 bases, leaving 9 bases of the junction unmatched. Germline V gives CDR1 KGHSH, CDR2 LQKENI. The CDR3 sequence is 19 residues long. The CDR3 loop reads CASSPRTGARSSGANVLTF. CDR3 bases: TGTGCCAGCTCACCTAGGACAGGGGCCAGATCCTCTGGGGCCAACGTCCTGACTTTC. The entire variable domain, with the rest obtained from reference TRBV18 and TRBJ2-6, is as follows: NAGVMQNPRHLVRRRGQEARLRCSPMKGHSHVYWYRQLPEEGLKFMVYLQKENIIDESGMPKERFSAEFPKEGPSILRIQQVVRGDSAAYFCASSPRTGARSSGANVLTFGAGSRLTVL.

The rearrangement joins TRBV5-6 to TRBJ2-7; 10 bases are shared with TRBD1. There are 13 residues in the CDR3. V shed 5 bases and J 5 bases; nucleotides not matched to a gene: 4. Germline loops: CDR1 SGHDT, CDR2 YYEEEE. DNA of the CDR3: TGTGCCAGCAGACCCGGGACAGGGGACGAGCAGTACTTC. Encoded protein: CASRPGTGDEQYF. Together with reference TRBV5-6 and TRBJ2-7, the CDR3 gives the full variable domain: DAGVTQSPTHLIKTRGQQVTLRCSPKSGHDTVSWYQQALGQGPQFIFQYYEEEERQRGNFPDRFSGHQFPNYSSELNVNALLLGDSALYLCASRPGTGDEQYFGPGTRLTVT.

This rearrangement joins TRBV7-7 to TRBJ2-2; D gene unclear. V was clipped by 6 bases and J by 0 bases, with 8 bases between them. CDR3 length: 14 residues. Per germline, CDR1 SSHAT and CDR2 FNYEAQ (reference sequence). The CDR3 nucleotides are TGTGCCAGCAGTCAGGTCGCGAACACCGGGGAGCTGTTTTTT. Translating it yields CASSQVANTGELFF.

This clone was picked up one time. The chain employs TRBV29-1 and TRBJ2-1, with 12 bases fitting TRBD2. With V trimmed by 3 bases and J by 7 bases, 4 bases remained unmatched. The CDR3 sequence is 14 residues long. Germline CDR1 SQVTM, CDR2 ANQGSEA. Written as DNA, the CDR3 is TGCAGCGTTGAGCGAGGGACTAGCGGGAATGAGCAGTTCTTC. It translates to CSVERGTSGNEQFF.

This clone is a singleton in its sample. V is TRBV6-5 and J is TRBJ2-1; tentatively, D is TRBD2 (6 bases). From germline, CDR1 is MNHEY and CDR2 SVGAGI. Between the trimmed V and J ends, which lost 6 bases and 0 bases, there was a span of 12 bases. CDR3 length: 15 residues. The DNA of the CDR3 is TGTGCCAGCAGGGCAAGCGGGCCCTCCTACAATGAGCAGTTCTTC. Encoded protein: CASRASGPSYNEQFF.

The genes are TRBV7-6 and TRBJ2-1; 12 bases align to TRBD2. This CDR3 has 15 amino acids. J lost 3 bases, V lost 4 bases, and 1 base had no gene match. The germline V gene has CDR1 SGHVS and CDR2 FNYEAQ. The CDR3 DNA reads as TGTGCCAGCAGCTCGACTAGCGGGGGCTACAATGAGCAGTTCTTC. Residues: CASSSTSGGYNEQFF.

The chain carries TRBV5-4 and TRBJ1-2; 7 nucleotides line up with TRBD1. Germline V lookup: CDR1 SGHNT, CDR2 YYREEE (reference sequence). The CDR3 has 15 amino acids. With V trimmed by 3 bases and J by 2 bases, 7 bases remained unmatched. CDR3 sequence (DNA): TGTGCCAGCAGCTCCCGACAGGGCTCCAACTATGGCTACACCTTC. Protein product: CASSSRQGSNYGYTF.

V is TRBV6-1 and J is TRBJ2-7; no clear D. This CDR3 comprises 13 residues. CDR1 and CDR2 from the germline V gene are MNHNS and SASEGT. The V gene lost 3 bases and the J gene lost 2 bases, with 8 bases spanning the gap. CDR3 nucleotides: TGTGCCAGCAGTGACCAGCCTACCTACGAGCAGTACTTC. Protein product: CASSDQPTYEQYF.

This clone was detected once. The DNA of the CDR3 is TGCAGCGAATCTAGCGGAGCCTCCTCCTACAATGAGCAGTTCTTC. Protein sequence: CSESSGASSYNEQFF. V is TRBV29-1 and J is TRBJ2-1, with TRBD2 matching 7 bases. Germline V gives CDR1 SQVTM, CDR2 ANQGSEA. The CDR3 sequence is 15 residues long. Trimming at V came to 7 bases and at J to 0 bases, leaving 9 bases not matched to a gene.

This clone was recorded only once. The DNA for the CDR3 is TGCGCCAGCAGCCAAAGGGGGGGTGGGGAGACCCAGTACTTC. This sequence encodes CASSQRGGGETQYF. V is TRBV4-3 and J is TRBJ2-5; D is possibly TRBD2 (7 bases). CDR1 and CDR2 (germline): LGHNA, YSLEER. The V gene lost 2 bases and the J gene lost 5 bases, with 12 bases spanning the gap. This CDR3 is built from 14 residues.

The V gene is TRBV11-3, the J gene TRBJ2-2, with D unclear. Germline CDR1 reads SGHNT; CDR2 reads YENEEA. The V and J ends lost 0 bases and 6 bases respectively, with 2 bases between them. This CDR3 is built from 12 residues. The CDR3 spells CASSLEAGELFF. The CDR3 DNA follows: TGTGCCAGCAGCTTAGAGGCCGGGGAGCTGTTTTTT.

The CDR3 DNA sequence: TGTGCCAGCAGCTACCACGAGAAGGCTGGAAACACCATATATTTT. Protein sequence: CASSYHEKAGNTIYF. This rearrangement joins TRBV5-4 to TRBJ1-3, with D hard to call. The CDR3 consists of 15 residues. V was cut by 3 bases and J by 2 bases, with 12 bases left in between. Looked up from germline, CDR1 is SGHNT and CDR2 is YYREEE (reference sequence).

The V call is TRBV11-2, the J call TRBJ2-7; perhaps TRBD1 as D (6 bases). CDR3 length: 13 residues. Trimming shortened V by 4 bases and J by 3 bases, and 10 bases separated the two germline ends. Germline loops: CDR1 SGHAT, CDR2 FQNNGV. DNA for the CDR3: TGTGCCAGCAGCTCGGGACAAAACTACGAGCAGTACTTC. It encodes CASSSGQNYEQYF.